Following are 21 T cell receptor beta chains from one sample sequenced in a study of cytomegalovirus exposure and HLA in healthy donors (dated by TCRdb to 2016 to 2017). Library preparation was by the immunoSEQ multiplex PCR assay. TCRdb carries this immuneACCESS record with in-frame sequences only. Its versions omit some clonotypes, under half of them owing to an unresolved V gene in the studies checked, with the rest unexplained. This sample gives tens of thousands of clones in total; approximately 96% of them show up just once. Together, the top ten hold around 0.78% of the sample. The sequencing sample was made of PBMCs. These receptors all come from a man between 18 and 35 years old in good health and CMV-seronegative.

The CDR3 sequence is CASSLDRSLIEGYTF. DNA for the CDR3: TGTGCCAGCAGCTTAGATCGAAGCCTTATCGAAGGCTACACCTTC. The chain links TRBV7-9 to TRBJ1-2, with D unresolved. CDR3 length: 15 residues. Trimming removed 1 base from V and 8 bases from J, with 17 bases in between. Per germline, CDR1 SEHNR and CDR2 FQNEAQ (reference sequence).

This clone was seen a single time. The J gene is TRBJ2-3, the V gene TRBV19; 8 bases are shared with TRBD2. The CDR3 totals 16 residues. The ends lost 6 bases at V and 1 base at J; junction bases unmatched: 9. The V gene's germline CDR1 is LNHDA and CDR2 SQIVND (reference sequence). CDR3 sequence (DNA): TGTGCCAGTAGCCCGGGGGGGGCTGAAGGCACAGATACGCAGTATTTT. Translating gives CASSPGGAEGTDTQYF.

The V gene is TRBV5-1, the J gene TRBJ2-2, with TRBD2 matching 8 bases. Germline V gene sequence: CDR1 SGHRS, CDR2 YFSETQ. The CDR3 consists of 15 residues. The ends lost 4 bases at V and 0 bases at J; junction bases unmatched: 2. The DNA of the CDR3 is TGCGCCAGCAGCCTGACTAGCGCGAACACCGGGGAGCTGTTTTTT. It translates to CASSLTSANTGELFF.

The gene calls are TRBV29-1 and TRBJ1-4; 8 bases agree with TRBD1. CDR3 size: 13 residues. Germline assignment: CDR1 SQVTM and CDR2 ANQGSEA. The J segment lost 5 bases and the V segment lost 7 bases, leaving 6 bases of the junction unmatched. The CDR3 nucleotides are TGCAGCGGGATGTGGACAGGGAATGAAAAACTGTTTTTT. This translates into CSGMWTGNEKLFF.

CDR3 loop: CASSIWGGVPSSPTDTQYF. The DNA of the CDR3 is TGTGCCAGTAGTATATGGGGGGGCGTCCCTTCCTCACCCACAGATACGCAGTATTTT. This chain uses TRBV19 with TRBJ2-3, with a tentative D call TRBD2 (7 bases). V was trimmed by 2 bases and J by 2 bases, leaving 23 bases between them. The CDR3 has 19 amino acids. Germline V lookup: CDR1 LNHDA, CDR2 SQIVND (reference sequence).

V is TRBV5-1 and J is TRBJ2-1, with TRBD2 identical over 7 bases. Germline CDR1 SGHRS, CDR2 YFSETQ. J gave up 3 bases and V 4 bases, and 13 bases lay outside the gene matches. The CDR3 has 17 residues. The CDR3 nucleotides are TGCGCCAGCAGCCCGAAACCTCGGGACTACTTCTACAATGAGCAGTTCTTC. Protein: CASSPKPRDYFYNEQFF.

CDR3 nucleotides: TGTGCCATCAGCCCAGCTAGCGGAGAGGAGCAGTTCTTC. Its protein is CAISPASGEEQFF. This sequence joins TRBV10-3 and TRBJ2-1; 7 nucleotides match TRBD2. This CDR3 spans 13 amino acids. Per germline, CDR1 ENHRY and CDR2 SYGVKD. The ends lost 6 bases at V and 10 bases at J; junction bases unmatched: 9.

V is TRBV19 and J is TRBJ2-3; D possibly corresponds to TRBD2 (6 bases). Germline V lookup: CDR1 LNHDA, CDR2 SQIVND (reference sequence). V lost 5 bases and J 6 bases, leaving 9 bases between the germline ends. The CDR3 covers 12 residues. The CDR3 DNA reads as TGTGCCAGTAGTGGAGGGGTCGATACGCAGTATTTT. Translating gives CASSGGVDTQYF.

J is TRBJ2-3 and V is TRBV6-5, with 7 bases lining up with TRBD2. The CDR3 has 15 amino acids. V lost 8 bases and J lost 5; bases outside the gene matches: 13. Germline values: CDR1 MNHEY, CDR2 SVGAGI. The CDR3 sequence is CASVGGTMEIDTQYF. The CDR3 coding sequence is TGTGCCAGCGTTGGGGGGACTATGGAAATAGATACGCAGTATTTT.

CDR3 protein: CASSLDRGRTEAFF. CDR3 sequence (DNA): TGTGCCAGCAGTTTAGACAGGGGGCGGACTGAAGCTTTCTTT. The chain joins TRBV27 to TRBJ1-1, with TRBD1 matching over 10 bases. CDR1 is MNHEY and CDR2 is SMNVEV in the germline V gene (reference sequence). V dropped 2 bases and J dropped 5; count of bases not matched to a gene: 2. This CDR3 has 14 residues.

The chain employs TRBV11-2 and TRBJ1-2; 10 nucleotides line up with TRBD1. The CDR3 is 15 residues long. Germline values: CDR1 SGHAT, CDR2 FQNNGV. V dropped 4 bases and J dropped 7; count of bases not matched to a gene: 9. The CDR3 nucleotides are TGTGCCAGCAGCTGGACCGGGACAGGGGTATCTGGCTACACCTTC. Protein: CASSWTGTGVSGYTF.

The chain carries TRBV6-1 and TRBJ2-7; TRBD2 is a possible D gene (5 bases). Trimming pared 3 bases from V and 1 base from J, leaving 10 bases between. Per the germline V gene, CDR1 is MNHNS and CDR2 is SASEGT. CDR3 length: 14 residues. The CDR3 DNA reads TGTGCCAGCAGTGATGGACTGGATTCCTACGAGCAGTACTTC. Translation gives CASSDGLDSYEQYF.

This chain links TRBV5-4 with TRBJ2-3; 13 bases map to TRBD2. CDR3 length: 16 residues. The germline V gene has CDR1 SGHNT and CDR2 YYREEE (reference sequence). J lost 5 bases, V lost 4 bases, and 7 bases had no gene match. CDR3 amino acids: CASSLGLAGAGDTQYF. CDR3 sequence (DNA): TGTGCCAGCAGCCTCGGACTAGCGGGAGCCGGAGATACGCAGTATTTT.

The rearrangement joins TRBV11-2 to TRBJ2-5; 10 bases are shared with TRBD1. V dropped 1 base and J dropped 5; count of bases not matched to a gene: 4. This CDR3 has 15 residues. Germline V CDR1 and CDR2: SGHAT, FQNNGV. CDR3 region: CASSLGDRGSETQYF. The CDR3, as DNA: TGTGCCAGCAGCTTAGGGGACAGGGGAAGTGAGACCCAGTACTTC.

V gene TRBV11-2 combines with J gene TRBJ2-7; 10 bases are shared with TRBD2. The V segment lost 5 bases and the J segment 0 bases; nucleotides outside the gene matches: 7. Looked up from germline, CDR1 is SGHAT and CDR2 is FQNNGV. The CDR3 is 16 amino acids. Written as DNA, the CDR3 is TGTGCCAGCAGCCCCAGACTAGCGGGCGGCTCCTACGAGCAGTACTTC. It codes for CASSPRLAGGSYEQYF.

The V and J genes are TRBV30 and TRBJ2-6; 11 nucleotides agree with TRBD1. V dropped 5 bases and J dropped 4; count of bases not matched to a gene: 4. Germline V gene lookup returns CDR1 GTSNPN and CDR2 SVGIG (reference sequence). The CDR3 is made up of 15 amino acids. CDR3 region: CAWLDRGLGANVLTF. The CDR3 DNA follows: TGTGCCTGGTTGGACAGGGGGCTAGGGGCCAACGTCCTGACTTTC.

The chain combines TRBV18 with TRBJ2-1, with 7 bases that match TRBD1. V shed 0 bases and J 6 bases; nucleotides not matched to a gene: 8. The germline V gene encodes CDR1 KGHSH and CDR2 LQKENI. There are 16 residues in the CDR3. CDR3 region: CASSPPGQGVANEQFF. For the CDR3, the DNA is TGTGCCAGCTCACCACCGGGGCAGGGGGTGGCCAATGAGCAGTTCTTC.

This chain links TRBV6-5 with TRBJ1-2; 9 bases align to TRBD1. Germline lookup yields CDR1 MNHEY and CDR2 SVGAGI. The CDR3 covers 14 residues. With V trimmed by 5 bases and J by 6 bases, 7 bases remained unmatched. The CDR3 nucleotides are TGTGCCAGCAGTCCCCTGACAGGGGGGAATGGCTACACCTTC. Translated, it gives CASSPLTGGNGYTF.

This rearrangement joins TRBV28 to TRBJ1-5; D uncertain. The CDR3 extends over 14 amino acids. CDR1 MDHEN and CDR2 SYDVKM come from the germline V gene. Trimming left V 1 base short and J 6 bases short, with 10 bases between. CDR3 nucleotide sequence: TGTGCCAGCAGTTTATCCCAGAGGCTTCAGCCCCAGCATTTT. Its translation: CASSLSQRLQPQHF.

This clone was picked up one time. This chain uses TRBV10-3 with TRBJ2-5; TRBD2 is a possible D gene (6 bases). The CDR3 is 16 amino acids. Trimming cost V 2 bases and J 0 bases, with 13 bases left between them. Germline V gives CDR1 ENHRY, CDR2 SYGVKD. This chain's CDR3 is CAISETRGGNQETQYF. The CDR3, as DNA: TGTGCCATCAGTGAGACCAGAGGCGGGAACCAAGAGACCCAGTACTTC.

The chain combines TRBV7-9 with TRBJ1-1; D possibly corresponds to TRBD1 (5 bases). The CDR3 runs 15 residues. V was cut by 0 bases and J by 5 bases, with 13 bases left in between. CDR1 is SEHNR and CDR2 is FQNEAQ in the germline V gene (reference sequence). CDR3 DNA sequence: TGTGCCAGCAGCTTAGCGGATGGGGGGAGTACTGAAGCTTTCTTT. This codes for CASSLADGGSTEAFF.